A single TCR beta chain is shown here with its context. Its antigen is currently not known. Nothing much larger sits one base from this clone, and base qualities are not available. There are 16 amino acids in the CDR3, from cysteine to phenylalanine inclusive. The only DNA kept is the CDR3, 48 bases in frame from the first base. The germline V end is reduced by 5 bases and the J end by 4 bases; junction bases left unmatched: 7. The germline V gene (reference sequence) specifies LGHDT as CDR1 and YNNKEL as CDR2. The sample is drawn from a study of blood T cell repertoires in COVID-19 (dated by TCRdb to the early 2020s). With respect to the entire study: Collaborator samples came from the United States, Italy and Spain and covered acute and convalescent phases of COVID-19. Samples were obtained from the ongoing ImmuneRACE study (first 160 participants) and from 1,254 subjects provided by 6 global collaborators. Deeply sampled blood TCRbeta repertoires from subjects exposed to, actively infected with, or recovered from COVID-19 were included in the dataset. The sample metadata nearly always contained a de-identified subject ID, COVID-19 status, age in years and sex. The repertoires were made available in a free public database intended to serve as a resource for research on the immune response to SARS-CoV-2. Where available, HLA class I and class II types were taken from metadata supplied by the sample provider and were not determined by assay-based typing. The material from the prospective study consisted of cDNA or gDNA derived from T cells, B-cell-depleted T cells, or PBMCs. Overall results and qualifications from the work: The amount of clinical and demographic metadata varied by source and participant and was provided uncurated.

Each collaborating institution followed its own protocols to collect whole blood in K2EDTA tubes. Collaborator samples were shipped for TCRbeta analysis as frozen whole blood, isolated PBMCs, or DNA extracted from either sample type. TCRbeta CDR3 regions were amplified from genomic DNA by means of the immunoSEQ Assay, a bias-controlled multiplex PCR. Processing in the source paper ran as follows. Within the assay, amplification of reference gene primers was used to estimate how many nucleated cells each sample contained. Sequence reads were collapsed and filtered to measure the absolute abundance of every unique TCRbeta CDR3 rearrangement. For each sample, productive Simpson clonality was calculated as the square root of Simpson's diversity index across productive rearrangements. TCRdb took this table from immuneACCESS and kept in-frame rearrangements with V and J called. Such tables lack part of the clones; where checked against another copy, unresolved V genes explain under half of the gap, and the rest is unexplained. V, J and clone size were drawn from that table, and D and trimming were deduced from the DNA. The sample table shows under 200,000 clones, and 79% are seen once. 15% to 20% of the sample rests with the top ten.

The receptor comes from a man in his 60s with active or convalescent COVID-19. The sample consisted of peripheral blood. The sequence links TRBV3-1 (or the pseudogene TRBV3-2) to TRBJ2-5; TRBD2 aligns with 13 central bases. The CDR3 protein: CASSWTSGSTGETQYF. The DNA sequence is as follows: TGTGCCAGCAGCTGGACTAGCGGGAGTACGGGAGAGACCCAGTACTTC.